These 26 T cell receptor beta chains were sequenced from one sample in a study of cytomegalovirus exposure and HLA in healthy donors. PCR involved 60 Vbeta and 13 Jbeta primers. The assay was immunoSEQ multiplex PCR, and TCRdb's table has in-frame clones only and misses some. This table holds approximately 73,000 clones, 55% to 75% found once. Sequences were obtained from PBMCs. These receptors were taken from a man aged 25 to 40 in good health and CMV-seropositive.

Sample share makes this clone medium-sized. The chain joins TRBV6-5 to TRBJ1-2; D uncertain. The CDR3 has 14 residues. V lost 2 bases to trimming and J lost 8 bases, with 15 bases between them. Germline V gives CDR1 MNHEY, CDR2 SVGAGI. The DNA of the CDR3 is TGTGCCAGCAGTTACGGTCGGGGAATCGAAGGCTACACCTTC. Protein: CASSYGRGIEGYTF.

The rearrangement uses TRBV28 and TRBJ1-5, with D perhaps TRBD1 (6 bases). This CDR3 has 14 amino acids. Trimming took 3 bases from V and 7 from J, leaving 13 bases between them. CDR1 MDHEN and CDR2 SYDVKM come from the germline V gene. The CDR3 region is CASSLYRASQPQHF. The CDR3 coding sequence is TGTGCCAGCAGTTTGTACAGGGCTAGCCAGCCCCAGCATTTT.

This rearrangement joins TRBV7-9 to TRBJ2-5; 9 bases map to TRBD1. J was trimmed by 5 bases and V by 5 bases; bases with no gene match: 9. Germline V gene lookup returns CDR1 SEHNR and CDR2 FQNEAQ (reference sequence). The CDR3 sequence is 15 residues long. Here the CDR3 DNA reads TGTGCCAGCAGCCTACGCGGACAGGGGCGGGAGACCCAGTACTTC. Protein product: CASSLRGQGRETQYF.

The gene calls are TRBV2 and TRBJ2-5, with 8 bases matching TRBD2. Near its end, the DNA agrees better with TRBJ2-7, so the J call may be wrong. Germline values: CDR1 SNHLY, CDR2 FYNNEI. CDR3 length equals 14 residues. CDR3 sequence: CASRVSGSLYEQYF. The CDR3 nucleotides read TGTGCCAGCAGGGTAAGCGGGAGCCTTTACGAGCAGTACTTC.

A few counts support this clone. V is TRBV7-6 and J is TRBJ2-3, with D hard to call. The CDR3 runs to 14 residues. Germline CDR1 SGHVS, CDR2 FNYEAQ. Trimming cost V 2 bases and J 1 base, with 7 bases left between them. For the CDR3, the DNA is TGTGCCAGCAGCTTATCGACTGGCACAGATACGCAGTATTTT. The encoded protein is CASSLSTGTDTQYF. The full variable domain, completed using reference TRBV7-6 and TRBJ2-3, is GAGVSQSPRYKVTKRGQDVALRCDPISGHVSLYWYRQALGQGPEFLTYFNYEAQQDKSGLPNDRFSAERPEGSISTLTIQRTEQRDSAMYRCASSLSTGTDTQYFGPGTRLTVL.

The V and J genes are TRBV10-3 and TRBJ2-7, with 11 bases fitting TRBD2. The CDR3 is 14 residues long. Germline V gene data show CDR1 as ENHRY and CDR2 as SYGVKD. The V and J ends lost 5 bases and 0 bases, in that order; junction bases with no gene match: 0. DNA of the CDR3: TGTGCCATCAGTACTAGCGGGGGCTCCTACGAGCAGTACTTC. Translating gives CAISTSGGSYEQYF.

V and J are TRBV6-6 and TRBJ1-1; D gene uncertain. The CDR3 runs to 13 residues. Trimming pared 0 bases from V and 5 bases from J, leaving 7 bases between. Germline CDR1 MNHNY, CDR2 SVGAGI (reference sequence). The chain's CDR3 is CASSYSRGTEAFF. CDR3 sequence (DNA): TGTGCCAGCAGTTACTCTCGGGGAACTGAAGCTTTCTTT.

The V gene is TRBV28, the J gene TRBJ1-5; D is perhaps TRBD1 (5 bases). The CDR3 is 13 amino acids. Germline V lookup: CDR1 MDHEN, CDR2 SYDVKM. Trimming left V 4 bases short and J 15 bases short, with 19 bases between. The chain's CDR3 is CASSWGTGGLRHF. In DNA, the CDR3 is TGTGCCAGCAGTTGGGGGACGGGGGGTCTCAGGCATTTT.

The chain uses TRBV15 and TRBJ2-1, with D unclear. Trimming took 1 base from V and 4 from J, leaving 14 bases between them. Per germline, CDR1 LNHNV and CDR2 YYDKDF (reference sequence). CDR3 length: 16 amino acids. This chain's CDR3 is CATSRVFAASYNEQFF. CDR3 coding DNA: TGTGCCACCAGCAGAGTTTTCGCGGCCTCGTACAATGAGCAGTTCTTC. Supplemented by reference TRBV15 and TRBJ2-1, the full variable domain reads DAMVIQNPRYQVTQFGKPVTLSCSQTLNHNVMYWYQQKSSQAPKLLFHYYDKDFNNEADTPDNFQSRRPNTSFCFLDIRSPGLGDTAMYLCATSRVFAASYNEQFFGPGTRLTVL.

This clone was seen more than once but under ten times. The chain employs TRBV5-1 and TRBJ2-2; D remains unclear. V lost 1 base, J lost 3 bases, and 7 bases lay in between. The germline V gene has CDR1 SGHRS and CDR2 YFSETQ. The CDR3 consists of 14 residues. In nucleotides, the CDR3 is TGCGCCAGCAGCTTGTCCCCCGACACCGGGGAGCTGTTTTTT. This sequence encodes CASSLSPDTGELFF. Supplemented by reference TRBV5-1 and TRBJ2-2, the full variable domain reads KAGVTQTPRYLIKTRGQQVTLSCSPISGHRSVSWYQQTPGQGLQFLFEYFSETQRNKGNFPGRFSGRQFSNSRSEMNVSTLELGDSALYLCASSLSPDTGELFFGEGSRLTVL.

There are a few counts of this clone. The genes are TRBV7-3 and TRBJ1-2; TRBD1 matches 9 bases. The germline V gene has CDR1 SGHTA and CDR2 FQGTGA. With 4 bases clipped from V and 8 bases from J, the junction kept 5 bases outside the gene matches. The CDR3 covers 13 residues. This CDR3 reads CASSSYRGQGYTF. Here the CDR3 DNA reads TGTGCCAGCAGCTCCTACAGGGGGCAAGGCTACACCTTC. Full variable domain (rest looked up from reference TRBV7-3 and TRBJ1-2): GAGVSQTPSNKVTEKGKYVELRCDPISGHTALYWYRQSLGQGPEFLIYFQGTGAADDSGLPNDRFFAVRPEGSVSTLKIQRTERGDSAVYLCASSSYRGQGYTFGSGTRLTVV.

The rearrangement joins TRBV7-8 to TRBJ2-5; perhaps TRBD1 as D (6 bases). The tail of the sequence fits TRBJ2-7 better, so the J call may be wrong. Germline V lookup: CDR1 SGHVS, CDR2 FQNEAQ. CDR3 length equals 14 residues. The DNA for the CDR3 is TGTGCCAGCAGGCCGCATACAGGGCCTGGCGAGCAGTACTTC. Its protein is CASRPHTGPGEQYF.

The chain has TRBV5-5 and TRBJ1-4; 7 bases match TRBD1. The V segment lost 4 bases and the J segment 8 bases; nucleotides outside the gene matches: 11. CDR1 and CDR2 (germline): SGHKS, YYEKEE (reference sequence). This CDR3 spans 15 amino acids. The CDR3 region has the DNA TGTGCCAGCAGCCACCGACAGGGAGATTCAGAAAAACTGTTTTTT. Its translation is CASSHRQGDSEKLFF.

The chain employs TRBV10-3 and TRBJ2-7; 9 nucleotides match TRBD1. Looked up from germline, CDR1 is ENHRY and CDR2 is SYGVKD. The CDR3 length is 13 residues. With 8 bases clipped from V and 9 bases from J, the junction kept 11 bases outside the gene matches. The DNA for the CDR3 is TGTGCCATCTCCGGGACAGGGTATTGGGGGCAGTACTTC. This sequence encodes CAISGTGYWGQYF.

The J gene is TRBJ2-1, the V gene TRBV13; no reliable D call. The CDR3 loop spans 12 amino acids. The ends were cut back, 1 base at V and 5 bases at J, with 3 bases in the middle. The germline CDR1 and CDR2 sequences are PRHDT and FYEKMQ (reference sequence). The CDR3 region is CASSLADNEQFF. The CDR3 DNA sequence: TGTGCCAGCAGCTTAGCCGACAATGAGCAGTTCTTC.

The chain combines TRBV6-1 with TRBJ2-7; D is uncertain. Trimming shortened V by 0 bases and J by 4 bases, and 13 bases separated the two germline ends. Germline lookup yields CDR1 MNHNS and CDR2 SASEGT. The CDR3 extends over 15 amino acids. The CDR3 reads CASSEAVDAYYEQYF. For the CDR3, the DNA is TGTGCCAGCAGTGAAGCTGTAGATGCCTATTACGAGCAGTACTTC.

The gene calls are TRBV2 and TRBJ1-1, with TRBD1 as a possible D gene (5 bases). From germline, CDR1 is SNHLY and CDR2 FYNNEI. CDR3 length: 15 residues. Trimming removed 5 bases from V and 2 bases from J, with 15 bases in between. CDR3 residues: CASSIWGGLNTEAFF. Written as DNA, the CDR3 is TGTGCCAGCAGTATTTGGGGGGGTTTAAACACTGAAGCTTTCTTT.

This sequence joins TRBV27 and TRBJ2-1; TRBD2 might be the D (5 bases). CDR3 size: 14 residues. Trimming took 5 bases from V and 0 from J, leaving 8 bases between them. Germline V lookup: CDR1 MNHEY, CDR2 SMNVEV (reference sequence). As DNA, the CDR3 is TGTGCCAGCAGTCTGGGGAGCTCCTACAATGAGCAGTTCTTC. Translated, it gives CASSLGSSYNEQFF.

V gene TRBV28 combines with J gene TRBJ2-7, with D possibly being TRBD2 (6 bases). Germline CDR1 MDHEN, CDR2 SYDVKM. V lost 7 bases to trimming and J lost 5 bases, with 15 bases between them. CDR3 length: 13 amino acids. CDR3 sequence: CASKSGGEDEQYF. The CDR3 region has the DNA TGTGCCAGCAAGAGCGGAGGGGAGGACGAGCAGTACTTC.

This sequence joins TRBV14 and TRBJ2-5; TRBD2 is a possible D gene (5 bases). The length of the CDR3 is 15 residues. Per germline, CDR1 SGHDN and CDR2 FVKESK. Trimming left V 1 base short and J 1 base short, with 10 bases between. In DNA form, the CDR3 reads TGTGCCAGCAGCCAAGTCCCAAGCGGCCAAGAGACCCAGTACTTC. Its protein is CASSQVPSGQETQYF.

The chain carries TRBV2 and TRBJ1-1, with TRBD1 matching 7 bases. CDR3 length equals 13 residues. CDR1 SNHLY and CDR2 FYNNEI come from the germline V gene. With 2 bases clipped from V and 3 bases from J, the junction kept 0 bases outside the gene matches. CDR3 region: CASSETGDTEAFF. CDR3 nucleotide sequence: TGTGCCAGCAGTGAAACAGGGGACACTGAAGCTTTCTTT.

This clone was seen only a few times. This sequence joins TRBV29-1 and TRBJ1-1; D is possibly TRBD1 (5 bases). The ends were cut back, 4 bases at V and 11 bases at J, with 14 bases in the middle. Germline CDR1 and CDR2: SQVTM and ANQGSEA. The length of the CDR3 is 11 residues. The CDR3 is CSVGGGFGAFF. In DNA, the CDR3 is TGCAGCGTTGGGGGGGGGTTTGGGGCTTTCTTT.

The chain uses TRBV7-3 and TRBJ1-1; the D gene is possibly TRBD1 (5 bases). The germline gives CDR1 SGHTA, CDR2 FQGTGA. Between the trimmed V and J ends, which lost 1 base and 8 bases, there was a span of 17 bases. The CDR3 totals 15 residues. CDR3 loop: CASSLKGGTAKEAFF. DNA for the CDR3: TGTGCCAGCAGCTTAAAAGGAGGGACGGCGAAAGAAGCTTTCTTT.

This rearrangement joins TRBV5-1 to TRBJ2-1; the D gene is possibly TRBD1 (6 bases). V was pared by 0 bases and J by 0 bases, with 7 bases between. CDR3 length equals 15 residues. Germline lookup yields CDR1 SGHRS and CDR2 YFSETQ. CDR3 nucleotides: TGCGCCAGCAGCTTGGGACAGGTCTCCTACAATGAGCAGTTCTTC. It is translated as CASSLGQVSYNEQFF.

The chain recombines TRBV5-1 with TRBJ1-1; D gene uncertain. CDR3 length equals 11 residues. The V end lost 4 bases, the J end lost 3 bases, and 4 bases lay between the germline ends. Germline CDR1 is SGHRS and CDR2 is YFSETQ. Written as DNA, the CDR3 is TGCGCCAGCAGCATCGACACTGAAGCTTTCTTT. Translation: CASSIDTEAFF.

CDR3 residues: CASSPHRGEETQYF. DNA for the CDR3: TGTGCCAGCTCGCCTCACCGGGGGGAAGAGACCCAGTACTTC. The rearrangement links TRBV18 to TRBJ2-5; 7 bases map to TRBD2. The V and J ends lost 6 bases and 3 bases, in that order; junction bases with no gene match: 7. This CDR3 contains 14 residues. Looked up from germline, CDR1 is KGHSH and CDR2 is LQKENI.